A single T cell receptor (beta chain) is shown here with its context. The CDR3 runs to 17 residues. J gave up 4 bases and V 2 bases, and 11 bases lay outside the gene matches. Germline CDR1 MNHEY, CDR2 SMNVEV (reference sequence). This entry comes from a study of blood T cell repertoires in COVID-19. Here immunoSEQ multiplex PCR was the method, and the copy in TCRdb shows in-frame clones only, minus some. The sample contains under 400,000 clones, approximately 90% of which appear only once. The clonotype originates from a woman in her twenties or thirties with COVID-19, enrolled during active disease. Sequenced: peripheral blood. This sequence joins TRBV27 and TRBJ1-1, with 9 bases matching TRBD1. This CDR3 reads CASSLVAQGAWGTEAFF. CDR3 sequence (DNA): TGTGCCAGCAGTTTAGTGGCACAGGGGGCGTGGGGCACTGAAGCTTTCTTT.